This T cell receptor (beta chain) was identified during a study of response to subunit inactivated influenza vaccine. One entry per CDR3 protein, called by TCRdb with MiXCR from the RT-PCR reads. The data contain roughly 620,000 distinct CDR3 sequences, approximately 11% of them singletons. CDR1 and CDR2 from the germline V gene are WNHNN and SYGVQD (reference sequence). The CDR3 spans 13 residues. V was shortened by 6 bases and J by 8 bases, with 15 bases between the two germline ends. The same sample was also studied in work on T cells expressing NK-cell markers. From that report: TCR beta libraries carry UMIs added by 5'RACE template switching.

The V gene is TRBV10-1, the J gene TRBJ2-3; D is tentatively TRBD1 or TRBD2 (6 bases each). The material was PBMCs from blood, obtained on the day of vaccination. This clonotype was obtained from a man aged 50-59 years who received an inactivated influenza vaccine. The CDR3 reads CASRPSGGGTQYF. The CDR3 DNA reads as TGCGCCAGCAGGCCCAGCGGAGGGGGTACGCAGTATTTT.